This T cell receptor (beta chain) was sequenced in a study of shared clonotypes between healthy human individuals (TCRdb year 2020). With respect to the entire study: Two women and a few men aged 18 to 49 years were included in the cohort. For each donor, CD4 naive and CD4 memory were each given three plates, CD8 naive was given two plates, and CD8 memory was given one plate. To estimate repertoire size and how much clonotypes are shared between individuals, the study performed deep sequencing of blood TCR repertoires from roughly five healthy adults. Libraries were prepared and TCR repertoires were sequenced by different laboratories using diverse techniques, in order to increase sequencing depth and limit assay-specific biases. Between about 0.8 and 9.5 billion PBMCs per donor were obtained by leukapheresis. What the research found in general, with its limitations: Rarefaction of sorted-subset datasets indicated incomplete sequencing despite the large sequencing depth. Based on pairwise subsampling, the degree of clonotype sharing among donors was expected to be affected by sequencing depth. Higher generation probabilities were observed for clonotypes shared by all four sorted-subset donors than for non-shared clonotypes. The small number of donors limited the genetic and exposure-history diversity represented. Estimated clonotype richness was generally larger for naive than for memory subsets. Across a handful of donors, around 5% of naive CD4, 3% to 3.5% of naive CD8, under 2.5% of memory CD4, and 0.4% to 0.45% of memory CD8 clonotypes were shared. Only blood was sampled, and tissue TCR repertoires likely differ from those in blood.

The donors were healthy, HIV-negative adults who had no recently reported acute infections or vaccinations. All donors were Caucasian adults living in Nashville, Tennessee, USA. CD4+ T cells were enriched by magnetic negative selection, after which naive cells were positively selected on CD45RA and the negative fraction was taken as the memory subset. After blood collection by leukapheresis, PBMCs were isolated using Ficoll-Histopaque density gradient centrifugation and then cryopreserved in the vapor phase of liquid nitrogen. Analytical flow cytometry was used to check the purity and quantity of every magnetically sorted T cell population. Genomic DNA was isolated from every sorted fraction and measured by UV absorbance on a Nanodrop 2000c. Using the deep immunoSEQ assay, TCR CDR3 regions were amplified from genomic DNA by multiplex PCR. Genomic DNA extracted from each cell subset was distributed evenly over all wells of several immunoSEQ 96-well plates, and each plate served as one replicate. For sorted subsets, each replicate PCR was loaded with 200 ng genomic DNA, equivalent to 25,000 to 35,000 T cell genomes. Purified libraries were measured with a Qubit 3.0 fluorometer, size-checked on a Bioanalyzer 2100, and measured again with the KAPA Library Quantification kit. Every immunoSEQ 96-well plate was sequenced on a separate single-read 150-cycle Illumina NextSeq 550 flow cell. On the study's bioinformatics: Because the immunoSEQ output held only junctional sequences and lacked quality scores, the filtering could not match the filtering applied to full-length reads. To assign V/J genes and CDR3, sequences were annotated using PyIR, a Python wrapper for IgBLAST v1.9, with IMGT germline references. Reads with weak V/J assignments (E-value above 1e-6), missing CDR3, stop codons, out-of-frame junctions, or ambiguous translated residues were removed. V3J clonotypes were defined by identical inferred V gene, J gene, and CDR3 amino acid sequence. The percentage overlap between two repertoires was calculated by dividing the number of shared unique clonotypes by the size of the smaller repertoire. Richness of each repertoire was evaluated using RTK rarefaction, the Chao1 estimator, and Recon v2.1 estimates of unobserved clonotypes. For all TCRbeta clonotypes obtained by the gDNA method from a handful of donors, generation probabilities were computed with OLGA. The immuneACCESS repertoire file appears here via TCRdb, limited to in-frame rearrangements. These files lack a portion of the clones; in checked studies, under half of the deficit traces to unresolved V genes, and the cause of the others is not known. V and J calls and clone size are as listed in that table; D and trimming were resolved from the DNA. In all, the sample holds over 1.5 million clones, and approximately 98% of those were seen once. Together, the top ten hold around 0.47% of the sample.

On this clone: The antigen it recognizes is unknown. Qualities for individual bases were not recorded, and no much larger clone is one base off.

The sequence came from a young man in good health. Specimen: naive CD4+ T cells sorted from blood. The label giving this sample's cell subset or site can be read as: CD45RA+ positively selected.

The DNA reads as follows: TGTGCAAGTCGCCCGCGTAAACGGACTAGCGGGGATAACACCGGGGAGCTGTTTTTT. This encodes CASRPRKRTSGDNTGELFF. Here the chain combines TRBV12-2 and TRBJ2-2; the table's TRBD2 call for D was not verified on the DNA. TRBV12-2 is an annotated pseudogene. The CDR3 contains 19 residues, cysteine and phenylalanine counted. The read is trimmed to its CDR3 DNA, 57 bases read in frame from base 1.